The clone carrying this T cell receptor (beta chain) was seen repeatedly, ten times or more. Its antigen remains unidentified. During its preparation, the TCRbeta library received unique molecular identifiers. TCRdb processed the PCR reads anew with MiXCR; each CDR3 protein has one entry. The data show a few hundred thousand distinct CDR3 sequences, with over 7.5% seen just once and over 7.5% held by the top ten. These data originate in a study of T-cell reconstitution after alpha-beta-depleted transplantation in children. Study-wide points: Expanded graft clones, several hundred of them, were reportedly the source of alpha-beta T cells about two months after transplant. TCRbeta diversity was high at day 60 in some patients (a result of surviving recipient T cells and thymic progenitors). T-cell counts and diversity at one year following transplant were attributed mainly to newly produced T cells.

In germline, CDR1 is SQVTM, CDR2 ANQGSEA. The junction had 11 bases not matched to a gene; V was cut back by 6 bases and J by 4 bases. The CDR3 is 15 residues long. Specimen: peripheral blood, collected 360 days after TCRalphabeta/CD19-depleted stem cell transplant. The receptor comes from a female patient younger than 10 who had a stem cell transplant for Fanconi anemia, so the T cells may come from the graft donor. V and J are TRBV29-1 and TRBJ2-5; 10 positions match TRBD2. The CDR3 sequence: CSVSKSGRATETQYF. The CDR3 region has the DNA TGCAGCGTATCCAAAAGCGGGAGGGCCACAGAGACCCAGTACTTC.